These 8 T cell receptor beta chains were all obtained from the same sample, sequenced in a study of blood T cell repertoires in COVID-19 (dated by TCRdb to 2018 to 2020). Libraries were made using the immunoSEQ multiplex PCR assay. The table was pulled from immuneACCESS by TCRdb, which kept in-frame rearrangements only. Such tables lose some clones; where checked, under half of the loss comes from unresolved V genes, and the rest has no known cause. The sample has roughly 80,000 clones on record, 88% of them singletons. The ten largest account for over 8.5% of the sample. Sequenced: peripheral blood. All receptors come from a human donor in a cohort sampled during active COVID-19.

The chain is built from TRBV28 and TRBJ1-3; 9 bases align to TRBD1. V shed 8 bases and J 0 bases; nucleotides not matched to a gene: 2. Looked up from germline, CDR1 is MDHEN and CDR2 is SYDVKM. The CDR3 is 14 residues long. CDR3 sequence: CASQTGGSGNTIYF. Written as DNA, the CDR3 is TGTGCCAGCCAGACAGGGGGCTCTGGAAACACCATATATTTT.

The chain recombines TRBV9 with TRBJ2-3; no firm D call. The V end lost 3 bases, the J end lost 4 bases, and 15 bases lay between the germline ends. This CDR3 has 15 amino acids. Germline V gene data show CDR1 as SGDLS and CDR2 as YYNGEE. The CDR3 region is CASSGDGRLADTQYF. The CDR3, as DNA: TGTGCCAGCAGCGGAGATGGTCGGTTAGCAGATACGCAGTATTTT.

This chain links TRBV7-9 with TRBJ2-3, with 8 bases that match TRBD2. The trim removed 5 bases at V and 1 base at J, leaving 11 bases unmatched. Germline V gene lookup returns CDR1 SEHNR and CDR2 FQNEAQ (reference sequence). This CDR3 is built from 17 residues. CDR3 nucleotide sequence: TGTGCCAGCAGCCCTCGCGCGGGGGGCAGGGGCACAGATACGCAGTATTTT. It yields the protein CASSPRAGGRGTDTQYF.

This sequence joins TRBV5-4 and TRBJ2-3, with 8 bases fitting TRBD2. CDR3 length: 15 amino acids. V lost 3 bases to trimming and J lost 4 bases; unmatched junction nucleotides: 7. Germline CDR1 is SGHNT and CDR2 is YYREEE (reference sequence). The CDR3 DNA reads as TGTGCCAGCAGCTCGACGGGGGGGCTACCAGATACGCAGTATTTT. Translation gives CASSSTGGLPDTQYF.

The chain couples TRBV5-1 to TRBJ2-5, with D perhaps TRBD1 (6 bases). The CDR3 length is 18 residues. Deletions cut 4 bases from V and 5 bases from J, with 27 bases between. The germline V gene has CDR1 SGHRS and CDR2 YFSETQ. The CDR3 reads CASSPRVRGSYTHETQYF. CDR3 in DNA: TGCGCCAGCAGCCCCCGAGTGAGGGGGTCCTACACCCACGAGACCCAGTACTTC.

CDR3 sequence reads: CASSATGNRGNEQFF. The CDR3 DNA is TGTGCCAGCAGCGCAACGGGGAATAGAGGGAATGAGCAGTTCTTC. J is TRBJ2-1 and V is TRBV9; D perhaps matches TRBD2 (5 bases). Trimming left V 3 bases short and J 7 bases short, with 17 bases between. The CDR3 spans 15 residues. CDR1 SGDLS and CDR2 YYNGEE come from the germline V gene.

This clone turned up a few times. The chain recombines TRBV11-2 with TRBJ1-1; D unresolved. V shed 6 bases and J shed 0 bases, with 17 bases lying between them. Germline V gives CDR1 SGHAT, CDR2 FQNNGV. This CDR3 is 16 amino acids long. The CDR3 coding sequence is TGTGCCAGCAGACCAACGACGAGAGGGTTGAACACTGAAGCTTTCTTT. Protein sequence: CASRPTTRGLNTEAFF.

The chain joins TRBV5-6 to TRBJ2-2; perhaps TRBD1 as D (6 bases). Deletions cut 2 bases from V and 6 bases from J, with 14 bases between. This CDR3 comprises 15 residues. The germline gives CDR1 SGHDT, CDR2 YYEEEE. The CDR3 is CASSFLDRKAGELFF. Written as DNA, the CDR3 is TGTGCCAGCAGCTTTTTGGACAGAAAGGCCGGGGAGCTGTTTTTT.